In this sample, the clone carrying this TCR beta chain turned up a few times. Its target is unknown. V dropped 5 bases and J dropped 4 bases, with 20 bases sitting between them. The V gene's germline CDR1 is MGHRA and CDR2 YSYEKL. The CDR3 is made up of 16 amino acids. Unique molecular identifiers were built into the TCRbeta library. TCRdb re-derived calls from the PCR reads in MiXCR, one entry per CDR3 protein. The repertoire consists of more than 200,000 distinct CDR3 sequences, with approximately 8.4% occurring once and the leading ten covering approximately 40%. This sample is part of a study of T-cell reconstitution after alpha-beta-depleted transplantation in children. Study-level findings and limits: About two months after transplant, alpha-beta T cells reportedly came from several hundred expanded graft clones. Elevated TCRbeta diversity at day 60 was traced, in some patients, to surviving recipient T cells and thymic progenitors. T cells produced anew were the main source of T-cell counts and diversity one year after transplant.

The input for sequencing was PBMCs, mostly from graft donor cells, taken 360 days after TCRalphabeta/CD19-depleted stem cell transplant. V is TRBV4-1 and J is TRBJ2-5; D remains unclear. This receptor was taken from a male patient between 2 and 9 years old who had a stem cell transplant for acute myeloid leukemia, so the T cells may come from the graft donor. Written as DNA, the CDR3 is TGCGCCAGCAGCGCAGTAGTGGATCTCAAGCGAGAGACCCAGTACTTC. Translated, it gives CASSAVVDLKRETQYF.